The clone carrying this T cell receptor (beta chain) was detected a few times. The antigen is unknown. This entry comes from a study of beta chain features in type 1 diabetes. Study at large: Regarding age, gender and cell yields, patients proved similar to healthy donors. Regarding the study as a whole: For TCRB rearrangement, an influence of HLA type remained unresolved here. Patients with type 1 diabetes carried fewer insertions and had more deletions at their VDJ junctions.

The germline V gene encodes CDR1 SGHTA and CDR2 FQGNSA. This CDR3 has 18 residues. Trimming removed 0 bases at V and 4 bases at J, with 19 bases between. As every portion of the isolated RNA was reverse transcribed, the sequencing read expressed TCRB transcripts. The table came from immunoSEQ multiplex PCR; TCRdb's copy has only in-frame clones and leaves some out. This table has 150,000 or so clones, around 8.7% appearing once. The sequenced material came from central memory CD4+ T cells from blood. The chain recombines TRBV7-2 with TRBJ1-3, with TRBD1 as a possible D gene (6 bases). The sequence was collected from a man in his late teens or twenties in good health. CDR3 sequence: CASSLAPSIRGGGNTIYF. The CDR3, as DNA: TGTGCCAGCAGCTTAGCACCAAGCATAAGGGGGGGCGGAAACACCATATATTTT.